This TCR beta chain appears in the sequencing data of a study of CD8+ T cells in alopecia areata. As for treatment: oral pan-JAK inhibitor, 5-10 mg twice daily. After isolation, RNA underwent reverse transcription to generate cDNA as the sequencing template. Method: immunoSEQ multiplex PCR; TCRdb's copy keeps in-frame clones and lacks some. The sample lists some 210,000 clones; around 66% were seen once. V lost 4 bases to trimming and J lost 6 bases; unmatched junction nucleotides: 9. Germline CDR1 reads MNHNS; CDR2 reads SASEGT. The CDR3 covers 16 residues. This TCR derives from a human donor with alopecia areata. Sequencing was performed on CD4+ T cells sorted from blood, taken at week 44, from a patient treated with tofacitinib. V and J are TRBV6-1 and TRBJ2-1, with 10 bases matching TRBD2. CDR3 bases: TGTGCCAGCAGTGGGCAACTAGCGGGGCGGATCAATGAGCAGTTCTTC. Amino acid sequence: CASSGQLAGRINEQFF.